This T cell receptor (beta chain) was profiled in a study of cytomegalovirus exposure and HLA in healthy donors. Losses at the gene ends were 6 bases for V and 6 bases for J; bases not matched to a gene: 2. The CDR3 is made up of 13 amino acids. CDR1 is LNHDA, CDR2 SQIVND, per germline (reference sequence). Libraries were prepared by immunoSEQ multiplex PCR; TCRdb keeps only in-frame clonotypes and omits some of them. Among approximately 180,000 clones listed, more than 75% were seen once. What was sequenced was PBMCs. This chain joins TRBV19 and TRBJ2-7, with TRBD2 matching 13 bases. The TCR sequence derives from a young man in good health and CMV-seropositive. The DNA of the CDR3 is TGTGCCAGTAGCGGGACTAGCGGGGCCGAGCAGTACTTC. It encodes CASSGTSGAEQYF.